Listed below are T cell receptor beta chains from one sample, sequenced in a study of cytomegalovirus exposure and HLA in healthy donors. TCRdb's table, derived via immunoSEQ multiplex PCR, lists solely in-frame clones and lacks some. In the table there are about 190,000 clones, 65% to 75% of which are singletons. The sequencing input was PBMCs. The receptors derive from a man aged 25-45 years in good health and CMV-seropositive. CDR3s include the opening cysteine and the closing phenylalanine or tryptophan. The D gene is left open where the match is weak. A clone size is listed for some rows: how often the clone was seen (once, few, many), or a class if it is expanded.

V,J,D,size,DNA,CDR3
TRBV7-9,TRBJ1-2,NA,NA,TGTGCCAGCAGCACAGGATCCGGAGGGATAGGATACTATGGCTACACCTTC,CASSTGSGGIGYYGYTF
TRBV9,TRBJ1-2,NA,once,TGTGCCAGCAGCCCGGGGAGACGGCCGACCTATGGCTACACCTTC,CASSPGRRPTYGYTF
TRBV19,TRBJ2-5,NA,once,TGTGCCAGTAGTATCGGTGACATTGCTCAAGAGACCCAGTACTTC,CASSIGDIAQETQYF
TRBV5-1,TRBJ2-7,TRBD1,NA,TGCGCCAGCAGCTTGGGAGGGACAGTTTTCTACGAGCAGTACTTC,CASSLGGTVFYEQYF
TRBV7-7,TRBJ2-2,NA,few,TGTGCTAGCAGCTTAGCGCCCAGGGGGGCCGGGGAGCTGTTTTTT,CASSLAPRGAGELFF
TRBV30,TRBJ2-7,TRBD1,NA,TGTGCCTGGAGGCGGACAGGGGCTTACGAGCAGTACTTC,CAWRRTGAYEQYF
TRBV4-3,TRBJ2-2,TRBD2,NA,TGCGCCAGCAGCTCTGGGACTAGCGGGGGCACCGGGGAGCTGTTTTTT,CASSSGTSGGTGELFF
TRBV2,TRBJ2-3,TRBD2,NA,TGTGCCAGCAGCAGACTAGCGGTGCAGGATACGCAGTATTTT,CASSRLAVQDTQYF
TRBV5-1,TRBJ2-1,NA,NA,TGCGCCAGCAGCTTGGGTGGTAGCGTGTACAATGAGCAGTTCTTC,CASSLGGSVYNEQFF
TRBV7-2,TRBJ2-7,NA,NA,TGTGCCAGCAGCCGGACGGGGATTGGGGAGAGTGGCTACGAGCAGTACTTC,CASSRTGIGESGYEQYF
TRBV7-2,TRBJ2-7,TRBD2,NA,TGTGCCAGCAGCTTAGAGTCTAGCGGGAGCTCCTACGAGCAGTACTTC,CASSLESSGSSYEQYF
TRBV30,TRBJ2-1,TRBD2,once,TGTGCCTCAATAGCGGGGGGGAACAATGAGCAGTTCTTC,CASIAGGNNEQFF
TRBV28,TRBJ2-1,NA,NA,TGTGCCAGCACCCCCCGGCAGGGCCGCAATGAGCAGTTCTTC,CASTPRQGRNEQFF
TRBV7-2,TRBJ2-5,TRBD2,once,TGTGCCAGCAGCTTAAGCGGGGGGGGACGGGAGACCCAGTACTTC,CASSLSGGGRETQYF
TRBV23-1,TRBJ1-1,NA,NA,TGCGCCAGCAGTCCACCTCCCGGGGGGCTGAACGCTGAAGCTTTCTTT,CASSPPPGGLNAEAFF
TRBV10-3,TRBJ2-3,TRBD2,once,TGTGCTGCGGGCGGGAGGGCCCCCACAGATACGCAGTATTTT,CAAGGRAPTDTQYF
TRBV19,TRBJ2-4,NA,NA,TGTGCCAGTAGTTATGGGCCCAATCAGTACTTC,CASSYGPNQYF
TRBV30,TRBJ1-1,NA,NA,TGTGCCTGGGGGACACTTTTTAACACTGAAGCTTTCTTT,CAWGTLFNTEAFF
TRBV7-3,TRBJ1-1,NA,NA,TGTGCCAGCAGCCCTACAGGGTTAGACACTGAAGCTTTCTTT,CASSPTGLDTEAFF
TRBV7-2,TRBJ2-7,TRBD2,NA,TGTGCCAGCAGCTTAGTGGATCTAGCGGGAGTGTACTTC,CASSLVDLAGVYF
TRBV27,TRBJ2-2,TRBD2,NA,TGTGCCAGCAGTTCGGGGGGAGGTGCGAACACCGGGGAGCTGTTTTTT,CASSSGGGANTGELFF
TRBV7-2,TRBJ2-7,TRBD1,NA,TGTGCCAGCAGCTCGGACAGGTTCTCCTACGAGCAGTACTTC,CASSSDRFSYEQYF
TRBV29-1,TRBJ1-3,TRBD1,NA,TGCAGCGTTGAGGGGACAGGGATTTACAGAAACACCATATATTTT,CSVEGTGIYRNTIYF
TRBV7-6,TRBJ2-7,TRBD2,NA,TGTGCCAGCAGCTTAGTGAGTGCTAGCGGGACGCTGGGCTACGAGCAGTACTTC,CASSLVSASGTLGYEQYF
TRBV19,TRBJ2-3,NA,NA,TGTGCCAGTAGTAGCGGGGGCACAGATACGCAGTATTTT,CASSSGGTDTQYF
TRBV27,TRBJ2-2,TRBD1,few,TGTGCCAGCAGTTTGATCCACCAGACAGGGCGGAGCGGGGAGCTGTTTTTT,CASSLIHQTGRSGELFF
TRBV7-9,TRBJ1-1,NA,NA,TGTGCCAGCAGCTTAGCCAGACAAGGTCTGAACACTGAAGCTTTCTTT,CASSLARQGLNTEAFF
TRBV5-1,TRBJ2-7,TRBD1,few,TGCGCCAGCAGCTCACGTCCCGGGACAGACTACGAGCAGTACTTC,CASSSRPGTDYEQYF
TRBV5-4,TRBJ1-2,TRBD1,few,TGTGCCAGCACCGCGGCGGGGACAGTATTCTATGGCTACACCTTC,CASTAAGTVFYGYTF
TRBV9,TRBJ1-1,NA,NA,TGTGCCAGCAGCTACGGGTGGAACACTGAAGCTTTCTTT,CASSYGWNTEAFF
TRBV9,TRBJ2-2,TRBD2,NA,TGTGCCAGCAGCGCTACCGGGACTAGGAACACCGGGGAGCTGTTTTTT,CASSATGTRNTGELFF
TRBV28,TRBJ2-3,NA,NA,TGTGCCAGCAGTTTCCCCCCCGCGCCTCAGGTAACGGGCACAGATACGCAGTATTTT,CASSFPPAPQVTGTDTQYF
TRBV7-2,TRBJ2-7,TRBD2,NA,TGTGCCAGCAGCCCATGGACTAGCGGGAGGGCTGACCGAAGGTACGAGCAGTACTTC,CASSPWTSGRADRRYEQYF
TRBV5-4,TRBJ2-7,NA,few,TGTGCCAGCAGCTTGGCCGGGGGACTTGGCGAGCAGTACTTC,CASSLAGGLGEQYF
TRBV27,TRBJ2-7,NA,NA,TGTGCCAGTCGGACAGCGACCTACGAGCAGTACTTC,CASRTATYEQYF
TRBV28,TRBJ1-6,NA,NA,TGTGCCAGCAGTTCCCCCGGAACTTGGGGCATTAATTCACCCCTCCACTTT,CASSSPGTWGINSPLHF
TRBV7-2,TRBJ2-7,TRBD2,NA,TGTGCCAGCAGCCCCCGATCCCTTAGCGGGGGGGCCAGGGACGAGCAGTACTTC,CASSPRSLSGGARDEQYF
TRBV18,TRBJ2-5,TRBD2,NA,TGTGCCAGCTCACCCAGCGGGGACGAGACCCAGTACTTC,CASSPSGDETQYF
TRBV7-3,TRBJ2-1,NA,NA,TGTGCCAGCAGCTTACGCGGGAACAATGAGCAGTTCTTC,CASSLRGNNEQFF
TRBV6-5,TRBJ2-1,TRBD2,few,TGTGCCAGCACACGGGGACTAGCGGGATACAATGAGCAGTTCTTC,CASTRGLAGYNEQFF
TRBV12-5,TRBJ2-4,NA,NA,TGTGCTAGTGGTTTGGTAAGCGGAGCCAAAAACATTCAGTACTTC,CASGLVSGAKNIQYF
TRBV7-8,TRBJ2-5,TRBD2,NA,TGTGCCAGCAGCTTAGAATTGAGGCTAGCGGGAGCGTGGGAGACCCAGTACTTC,CASSLELRLAGAWETQYF
TRBV28,TRBJ2-7,TRBD1,NA,TGTGCCAGCAGGCCGACAGGGTACTCCTACGAGCAGTACTTC,CASRPTGYSYEQYF
TRBV30,TRBJ2-7,NA,few,TGTGCCTGGCTAGCTTGGCAGTACTTC,CAWLAWQYF
TRBV30,TRBJ1-2,TRBD1,once,TGTGCCTGGAATGGCCGGGACAGGGGGCTCCTAATCTATGGCTACACCTTC,CAWNGRDRGLLIYGYTF
TRBV7-8,TRBJ2-3,NA,NA,TGTGCCAGCAGCGTGCTAAGTCGCTGGCGGAGTGACGGGACAGATACGCAGTATTTT,CASSVLSRWRSDGTDTQYF
TRBV30,TRBJ1-4,NA,NA,TGTGCCTGGGGAACGGGGTTTAATGAAAAACTGTTTTTT,CAWGTGFNEKLFF
TRBV6-6,TRBJ2-7,NA,few,TGTGCCAGCTGGGGGCCATCTGACGAGCAGTACTTC,CASWGPSDEQYF
TRBV4-3,TRBJ2-2,NA,NA,TGCGCCAGCAGGGGGACTTTGAACACCGGGGAGCTGTTTTTT,CASRGTLNTGELFF
TRBV18,TRBJ2-7,TRBD2,NA,TGTGCCAGCTCACCGTGGACTAGCGCTACCCTCTCCTACGAGCAGTACTTC,CASSPWTSATLSYEQYF
TRBV28,TRBJ2-2,NA,NA,TGTGCCAGCAGTTTATCTTGGTGGCGGGCCGGGGAGCTGTTTTTT,CASSLSWWRAGELFF